One sample yielded the 3 T cell receptor beta chains listed below, sequenced in a study of blood T cell repertoires in COVID-19. Method: immunoSEQ multiplex PCR; TCRdb's copy keeps in-frame clones and lacks some. The sample shows about 50,000 clones, about 83% of them seen only once. Sequencing input: peripheral blood. The origin of the receptors is a human donor in a cohort sampled during active COVID-19.

The chain uses TRBV6-5 and TRBJ2-7; 8 bases fit TRBD1. J was trimmed by 6 bases and V by 0 bases; bases with no gene match: 7. CDR1 and CDR2 from the germline V gene are MNHEY and SVGAGI. The length of the CDR3 is 15 residues. The chain's CDR3 is CASSYSGTGLAEQYF. For the CDR3, the DNA is TGTGCCAGCAGTTACTCGGGGACAGGTCTAGCCGAGCAGTACTTC.

In this sample, this clone turned up once. The V gene is TRBV18, the J gene TRBJ1-4, with no clear D. CDR1 is KGHSH and CDR2 is LQKENI in the germline V gene. This CDR3 spans 16 amino acids. V dropped 4 bases and J dropped 1 base, with 13 bases sitting between them. The CDR3 sequence is CASSLPGGRTNEKLFF. CDR3 coding DNA: TGTGCCAGCTCACTTCCAGGAGGCCGAACTAATGAAAAACTGTTTTTT.

In this sample, this clone turned up once. The same CDR3 also results from other DNA sequences found in this sample. The V and J genes are TRBV10-3 and TRBJ2-2, with a possible D match to TRBD2 (6 bases). The germline gives CDR1 ENHRY, CDR2 SYGVKD. This CDR3 has 14 residues. V was clipped by 3 bases and J by 5 bases, with 10 bases between them. CDR3 sequence reads: CAISEVGGTGELFF. CDR3 coding DNA: TGTGCCATCAGTGAAGTCGGAGGGACCGGGGAGCTGTTTTTT.